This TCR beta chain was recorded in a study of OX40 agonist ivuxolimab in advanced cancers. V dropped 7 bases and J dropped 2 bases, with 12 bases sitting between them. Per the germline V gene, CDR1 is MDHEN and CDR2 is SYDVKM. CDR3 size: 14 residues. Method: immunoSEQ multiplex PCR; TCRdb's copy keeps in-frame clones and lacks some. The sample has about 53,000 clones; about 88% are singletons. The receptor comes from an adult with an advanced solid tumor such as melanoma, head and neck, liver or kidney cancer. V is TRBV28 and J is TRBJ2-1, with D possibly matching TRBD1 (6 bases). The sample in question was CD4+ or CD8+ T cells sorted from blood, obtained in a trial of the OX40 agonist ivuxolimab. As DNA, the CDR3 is TGTGCCAGCATTTCAGGGGCAACCTACAATGAGCAGTTCTTC. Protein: CASISGATYNEQFF.